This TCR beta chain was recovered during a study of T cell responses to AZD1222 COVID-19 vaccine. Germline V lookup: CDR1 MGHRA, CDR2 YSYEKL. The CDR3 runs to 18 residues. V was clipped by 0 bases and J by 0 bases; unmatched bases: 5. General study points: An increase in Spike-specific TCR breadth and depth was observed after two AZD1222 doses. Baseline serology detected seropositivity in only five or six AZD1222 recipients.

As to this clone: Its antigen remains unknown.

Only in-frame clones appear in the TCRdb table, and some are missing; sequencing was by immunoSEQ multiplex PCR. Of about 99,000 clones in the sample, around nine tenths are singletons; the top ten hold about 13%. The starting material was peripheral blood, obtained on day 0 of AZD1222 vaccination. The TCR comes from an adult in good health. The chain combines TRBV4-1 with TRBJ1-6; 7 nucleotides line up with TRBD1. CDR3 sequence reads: CASSQDDRASSYNSPLHF. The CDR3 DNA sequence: TGCGCCAGCAGCCAAGATGACAGGGCGAGCTCCTATAATTCACCCCTCCACTTT.